The clone carrying this TCR beta chain was counted at least ten times. These data are taken from a study of CD8+CD57+ T cells in acquired aplastic anemia. Turning to the study itself: Quantities of DNA derived from sorted CD4+ and CD8+ cells averaged 3.2 ug.

The patients chosen for sequencing had shown expansion of CD8+CD57+ cells (detected by flow cytometry). The cohort consisted entirely of patients having severe acquired aplastic anemia. Profiles of TCR beta VDJ and CDR3 were generated from a genomic DNA template. TCRdb reprocessed the reads with MiXCR, giving one entry per CDR3 protein. The sample records hundreds of thousands of distinct CDR3 sequences, roughly a third being singletons. This CDR3 is built from 12 residues. Germline V gives CDR1 DFQATT, CDR2 SNEGSKA (reference sequence). Trimming removed 4 bases at V and 4 bases at J, with 11 bases between.

Material: sorted CD4+, CD8+, or CD8+CD57+ T cells (not recorded which) from PBMCs. The receptor's source is a human donor with aplastic anemia. V usage is TRBV20-1 and J usage is TRBJ2-7; D remains ambiguous. The CDR3 sequence is CSAIPDSYEQYF. DNA for the CDR3: TGCAGTGCTATCCCTGACTCGTACGAGCAGTACTTC.